What follows are 12 T cell receptor beta chains derived from one specimen sequenced in a study of T-cell memory formation after mild COVID-19. MiXCR, applied by TCRdb to the 5' RACE reads, yields one record per CDR3 protein. The table has roughly 450,000 distinct CDR3 sequences, around a sixth seen once. Sequencing used PBMCs or a T cell subset sorted from them (not recorded which). The receptors were gathered from an adult woman who had mild COVID-19 (a few samples of this study predate the infection). Cell type and time point are not known.

This clonotype was observed a handful of times. V is TRBV27 and J is TRBJ2-2; D uncertain. Germline CDR1 and CDR2: MNHEY and SMNVEV (reference sequence). This CDR3 has 10 amino acids. V lost 9 bases and J lost 2, with 1 base in between. The CDR3 reads CARNTGELFF. CDR3 nucleotide sequence: TGTGCCAGAAACACCGGGGAGCTGTTTTTT.

The genes are TRBV11-3 and TRBJ2-1, with 7 nucleotides matching TRBD2. CDR3 length: 19 residues. The ends lost 4 bases at V and 8 bases at J; junction bases unmatched: 23. Germline V gene data show CDR1 as SGHNT and CDR2 as YENEEA. The CDR3 sequence is CASSSWDLGGSSDADEQFF. The DNA for the CDR3 is TGTGCCAGCAGCTCCTGGGATCTGGGCGGGAGTAGTGACGCGGATGAGCAGTTCTTC.

This clonotype has just a few counts. The gene calls are TRBV19 and TRBJ2-7, with no clear D. From germline, CDR1 is LNHDA and CDR2 SQIVND (reference sequence). The CDR3 sequence is 13 residues long. V lost 0 bases and J 0 bases, leaving 3 bases between the germline ends. The CDR3 bases are TGTGCCAGTAGTATAGATGACTCCTACGAGCAGTACTTC. Residues: CASSIDDSYEQYF.

CDR3 residues: CASSQEGGSGYGGGADTQYF. The CDR3, as DNA: TGCGCCAGCAGCCAAGAGGGTGGATCCGGTTATGGCGGGGGCGCAGATACGCAGTATTTT. The chain is built from TRBV4-1 and TRBJ2-3; D may be TRBD2 (7 bases). The CDR3 has 20 amino acids. CDR1 and CDR2 (germline): MGHRA, YSYEKL. The ends were cut back, 0 bases at V and 4 bases at J, with 26 bases in the middle.

The chain combines TRBV5-1 with TRBJ1-1, with 11 bases that match TRBD1. The V gene end was trimmed by 3 bases and the J gene end by 4 bases; junction bases not matched to a gene: 11. This CDR3 has 17 residues. The germline CDR1 and CDR2 sequences are SGHRS and YFSETQ. In nucleotides, the CDR3 is TGCGCCAGCAGCTCAAACCCCGGACAGGGGGCAGGCACTGAAGCTTTCTTT. This sequence encodes CASSSNPGQGAGTEAFF.

Only a few counts were recorded for this clonotype. This chain links TRBV28 with TRBJ2-1, with TRBD2 identical over 7 bases. Germline V gene sequence: CDR1 MDHEN, CDR2 SYDVKM. The length of the CDR3 is 19 residues. V was pared by 6 bases and J by 1 base, with 18 bases of the junction left unmatched. CDR3 nucleotides: TGTGCCAGCAGCCGGACTTTGCGGGAGAACGGGCGGTCCTACAATGAGCAGTTCTTC. Translated, it gives CASSRTLRENGRSYNEQFF.

This clonotype was recorded a few times. The V and J genes are TRBV24-1 and TRBJ1-4; D is undetermined. Germline-derived CDR1 and CDR2 are KGHDR and SFDVKD. The CDR3 is 15 amino acids. V was cut by 4 bases and J by 8 bases, with 16 bases left in between. The CDR3, as DNA: TGTGCCACCAGTGACCCGCGGGAGGTGGACGAAAAACTGTTTTTT. The encoded protein is CATSDPREVDEKLFF.

The table lists this clonotype with a few counts. V gene TRBV12-3 or TRBV12-4 combines with J gene TRBJ2-3, with no clear D. The CDR3 spans 15 residues. Deletions cut 3 bases from V and 1 base from J, with 11 bases between. DNA for the CDR3: TGTGCCAGCAGTTTCACGAGCGCCCGCACAGATACGCAGTATTTT. It specifies CASSFTSARTDTQYF.

This chain uses TRBV24-1 with TRBJ2-3; D not certain. Germline values: CDR1 KGHDR, CDR2 SFDVKD. This CDR3 region has 15 residues. V dropped 1 base and J dropped 0 bases, with 7 bases sitting between them. CDR3: CATSDLPTSTDTQYF. The CDR3 nucleotides are TGTGCCACCAGTGATTTACCAACAAGCACAGATACGCAGTATTTT.

This chain uses TRBV7-9 with TRBJ2-3; 15 nucleotides agree with TRBD2. The V gene's germline CDR1 is SEHNR and CDR2 FQNEAQ (reference sequence). CDR3 size: 17 residues. J lost 4 bases, V lost 5 bases, and 7 bases had no gene match. CDR3 protein: CASSPRTSGRVADTQYF. The CDR3 coding sequence is TGTGCCAGCAGCCCCCGGACTAGCGGGAGGGTGGCAGATACGCAGTATTTT.

This clonotype was counted ten times or more. V and J are TRBV4-2 and TRBJ2-7, with D possibly TRBD1 on 6 matching bases. CDR1 and CDR2 (germline): LGHNA, YNFKEQ. V was trimmed by 1 base and J by 3 bases, leaving 10 bases between them. CDR3 length equals 14 residues. Written as DNA, the CDR3 is TGTGCCAGCAGCCAAGGTTCAGGGGACTACGAGCAGTACTTC. It is translated as CASSQGSGDYEQYF.

The V gene is TRBV7-9, the J gene TRBJ2-7; D may be TRBD2 (5 bases). This CDR3 has 15 residues. Deletions cut 1 base from V and 0 bases from J, with 10 bases between. Germline V gene lookup returns CDR1 SEHNR and CDR2 FQNEAQ (reference sequence). The CDR3 loop reads CASSLVGGYSYEQYF. DNA of the CDR3: TGTGCCAGCAGCTTAGTCGGCGGGTACTCCTACGAGCAGTACTTC.